What follows are 27 T cell receptor beta chains derived from one specimen sequenced in a study of CD8 T cells in ankylosing spondylitis. From the 5' RACE reads, TCRdb called clonotypes with MiXCR, one entry per CDR3 protein. The data show 40,000 to 50,000 distinct CDR3 sequences, 3.5% to 4% seen once. Material for sequencing was blood, either unsorted or a sorted T cell fraction (not recorded which). The receptors come from a female donor with ankylosing spondylitis or in good health (not recorded which).

The table lists this clonotype with many counts. The chain uses TRBV9 and TRBJ1-2; tentatively, D is TRBD1 (5 bases). Germline loops: CDR1 SGDLS, CDR2 YYNGEE. The V gene lost 0 bases and the J gene lost 2 bases, with 14 bases spanning the gap. This CDR3 has 16 residues. CDR3 sequence: CASSVEGWDSNYGYTF. The CDR3 DNA sequence: TGTGCCAGCAGCGTAGAAGGGTGGGACTCAAACTATGGCTACACCTTC.

This clonotype appeared many times. The chain carries TRBV9 and TRBJ1-1; D unresolved. The ends were cut back, 2 bases at V and 3 bases at J, with 8 bases in the middle. Germline V CDR1 and CDR2: SGDLS, YYNGEE. The CDR3 is 13 residues long. CDR3 loop: CASSVDIYTEAFF. Written as DNA, the CDR3 is TGTGCCAGCAGCGTCGACATCTACACTGAAGCTTTCTTT.

The sample holds many counts of this clonotype. J is TRBJ2-3 and V is TRBV9; D is unresolved. There are 15 residues in the CDR3. Looked up from germline, CDR1 is SGDLS and CDR2 is YYNGEE. The V end was cut by 4 bases, the J end by 1 base, with 13 bases between. The CDR3 loop reads CASSPLRRGTDTQYF. For the CDR3, the DNA is TGTGCCAGCAGCCCCCTACGGCGAGGCACAGATACGCAGTATTTT.

This clonotype occurred many times. This chain links TRBV9 with TRBJ2-7, with unresolved D. The ends were cut back, 0 bases at V and 4 bases at J, with 11 bases in the middle. The CDR3 runs 14 residues. Germline values: CDR1 SGDLS, CDR2 YYNGEE. The CDR3: CASSVGPGDYEQYF. The CDR3 nucleotides are TGTGCCAGCAGCGTAGGCCCAGGAGATTACGAGCAGTACTTC.

The J gene is TRBJ1-1, the V gene TRBV9; possible D gene TRBD1, 5 bases. With 4 bases removed from V and 3 bases from J, the gap between germline ends came to 16 bases. The CDR3 is made up of 15 amino acids. Germline V gene sequence: CDR1 SGDLS, CDR2 YYNGEE. The CDR3 nucleotides are TGTGCCAGCAGCCCGCAGGTCAGGGAGGACACTGAAGCTTTCTTT. It specifies CASSPQVREDTEAFF. The whole variable domain, remainder taken from reference TRBV9 and TRBJ1-1, is DSGVTQTPKHLITATGQRVTLRCSPRSGDLSVYWYQQSLDQGLQFLIQYYNGEERAKGNILERFSAQQFPDLHSELNLSSLELGDSALYFCASSPQVREDTEAFFGQGTRLTVV.

The chain has TRBV9 and TRBJ2-1, with a tentative D call TRBD2 (6 bases). V was shortened by 0 bases and J by 9 bases, with 13 bases between the two germline ends. Germline V lookup: CDR1 SGDLS, CDR2 YYNGEE. The CDR3 extends over 14 amino acids. CDR3 nucleotides: TGTGCCAGCAGCGTAGGAGGGGAGGTAGGTGAGCAGTTCTTC. Translation: CASSVGGEVGEQFF. Supplemented by reference TRBV9 and TRBJ2-1, the full variable domain reads DSGVTQTPKHLITATGQRVTLRCSPRSGDLSVYWYQQSLDQGLQFLIQYYNGEERAKGNILERFSAQQFPDLHSELNLSSLELGDSALYFCASSVGGEVGEQFFGPGTRLTVL.

This clonotype has at least ten counts. The chain is built from TRBV9 and TRBJ2-5, with TRBD1 matching 8 bases. Germline V CDR1 and CDR2: SGDLS, YYNGEE. The V gene end was trimmed by 0 bases and the J gene end by 5 bases; junction bases not matched to a gene: 9. This CDR3 spans 16 amino acids. The DNA of the CDR3 is TGTGCCAGCAGCGTAGATCCTCAGGGGGCTCGCGAGACCCAGTACTTC. It codes for CASSVDPQGARETQYF.

This chain links TRBV9 with TRBJ1-2; D might be TRBD1 (5 bases). Trimming pared 3 bases from V and 8 bases from J, leaving 14 bases between. This CDR3 has 13 amino acids. Germline V gene data show CDR1 as SGDLS and CDR2 as YYNGEE. CDR3 in DNA: TGTGCCAGCAGCGCCACAGGAACTCGGGGCTACACCTTC. It yields the protein CASSATGTRGYTF.

This clonotype was seen at least ten times. V and J are TRBV9 and TRBJ2-3; 10 positions match TRBD2. After removal of 2 bases from V and 0 bases from J, the junction contained 6 bases not matched to a gene. The CDR3 is made up of 17 amino acids. Germline values: CDR1 SGDLS, CDR2 YYNGEE. In DNA, the CDR3 is TGTGCCAGCAGCGTTCAAAGCGGGGGGGCCAGCACAGATACGCAGTATTTT. It is translated as CASSVQSGGASTDTQYF.

This clonotype came up many times. This chain uses TRBV4-3 with TRBJ2-3; D is perhaps TRBD2 (5 bases). The germline V and J ends were trimmed by 1 base and 3 bases, with 14 bases remaining between them. Per germline, CDR1 LGHNA and CDR2 YSLEER. The CDR3 is 16 amino acids. The CDR3 reads CASSQVRVVTTDTQYF. The CDR3 DNA reads as TGCGCCAGCAGCCAAGTGCGGGTCGTCACTACAGATACGCAGTATTTT.

This clonotype has at least ten counts. The V call is TRBV9, the J call TRBJ2-7; D tentatively fits TRBD1 or TRBD2 (5 bases each). The CDR3 contains 14 residues. Between the trimmed V and J ends, which lost 3 bases and 6 bases, there was a span of 16 bases. Germline V gives CDR1 SGDLS, CDR2 YYNGEE. The CDR3 here is CASSEGTWNVEQYF. The CDR3, as DNA: TGTGCCAGCAGCGAGGGGACCTGGAACGTCGAGCAGTACTTC.

This clonotype showed up many times. CDR3 bases: TGTGCCAGCAGCCAGGACAGCCGCTATGGCTACACCTTC. It encodes CASSQDSRYGYTF. The chain is built from TRBV9 and TRBJ1-2, with D possibly TRBD1 on 6 matching bases. V lost 4 bases and J 4 bases, leaving 11 bases between the germline ends. CDR1 and CDR2 (germline): SGDLS, YYNGEE. This CDR3 is built from 13 residues.

This clonotype was detected ten times or more. The J gene is TRBJ2-1, the V gene TRBV9; TRBD1 is a possible D gene (6 bases). The germline V and J ends were trimmed by 4 bases and 7 bases, with 12 bases remaining between them. The CDR3 has 13 amino acids. The germline V gene encodes CDR1 SGDLS and CDR2 YYNGEE. The CDR3 loop is CASSKSQGNEQFF. In DNA form, the CDR3 reads TGTGCCAGCAGCAAAAGCCAGGGGAATGAGCAGTTCTTC.

This clonotype was recorded many times. Given a much more abundant clone one base away, this may be a read error. The rearrangement joins TRBV9 to TRBJ1-1, with D maybe TRBD1 (5 bases). Trimming shortened V by 2 bases and J by 2 bases, and 7 bases separated the two germline ends. This CDR3 is 13 amino acids long. The germline gives CDR1 SGDLS, CDR2 YYNGEE. As DNA, the CDR3 is TGTGCCAGCAGCGTCAGGGACAACACTGAAGCTTTCTTT. Translation: CASSVRDNTEAFF.

This clonotype was found many times. The J gene is TRBJ2-3, the V gene TRBV9; 10 positions match TRBD2. The germline V gene encodes CDR1 SGDLS and CDR2 YYNGEE. After removal of 3 bases from V and 6 bases from J, the junction contained 4 bases not matched to a gene. The CDR3 has 14 amino acids. The CDR3 DNA reads as TGTGCCAGCAGCGGGCTAGCGGGGGCGGATACGCAGTATTTT. As protein: CASSGLAGADTQYF.

The sample holds many counts of this clonotype. V is TRBV9 and J is TRBJ1-1, with D tentatively TRBD1 (6 bases). Germline lookup yields CDR1 SGDLS and CDR2 YYNGEE. V was clipped by 0 bases and J by 4 bases, with 13 bases between them. The CDR3 spans 15 residues. The DNA of the CDR3 is TGTGCCAGCAGCGTAGCTACAGGGAGGGGCACTGAAGCTTTCTTT. Encoded protein: CASSVATGRGTEAFF.

This clonotype came up a few times. This chain joins TRBV9 and TRBJ2-7; 10 bases fit TRBD1. Germline CDR1 SGDLS, CDR2 YYNGEE. This CDR3 contains 15 residues. V trimming: 4 bases; J trimming: 7 bases; junction bases outside the gene matches: 11. The CDR3 region has the DNA TGTGCCAGCAGCAGGATGACAGGGGGCGCGGGGGAGCAGTACTTC. Translated: CASSRMTGGAGEQYF.

This clonotype was detected many times. The rearrangement links TRBV9 to TRBJ2-3; weak D call: TRBD1 (7 bases). The germline V and J ends were trimmed by 4 bases and 0 bases, with 15 bases remaining between them. CDR1 and CDR2 (germline): SGDLS, YYNGEE. The CDR3 covers 16 residues. For the CDR3, the DNA is TGTGCCAGCAGCCCGTGGGGGGACAGTAGCACAGATACGCAGTATTTT. This codes for CASSPWGDSSTDTQYF.

This clonotype was seen many times. The V and J genes are TRBV9 and TRBJ2-7; 7 bases match TRBD1. The junction had 4 bases not matched to a gene; V was cut back by 0 bases and J by 4 bases. The CDR3 loop spans 14 amino acids. Germline V lookup: CDR1 SGDLS, CDR2 YYNGEE. The CDR3 spells CASSVAGTDYEQYF. The CDR3, as DNA: TGTGCCAGCAGCGTAGCCGGGACAGATTACGAGCAGTACTTC.

In this sample, this clonotype turned up many times. The CDR3 region is CASSVSGGERTDTQYF. The CDR3 DNA follows: TGTGCCAGCAGCGTTAGCGGGGGGGAACGCACAGATACGCAGTATTTT. The chain is built from TRBV9 and TRBJ2-3; 11 nucleotides align to TRBD2. This CDR3 contains 16 residues. Looked up from germline, CDR1 is SGDLS and CDR2 is YYNGEE. V dropped 2 bases and J dropped 1; count of bases not matched to a gene: 3.

This clonotype appeared many times. The chain employs TRBV9 and TRBJ2-2; tentatively, D is TRBD1 (6 bases). Trimming stripped 3 bases from V and 4 bases from J, with 16 bases between. The CDR3 runs 16 residues. Germline V gene lookup returns CDR1 SGDLS and CDR2 YYNGEE. The CDR3 DNA is TGTGCCAGCAGCGGGTGGGCACAGGGTAGCACCGGGGAGCTGTTTTTT. Translation: CASSGWAQGSTGELFF.

This clonotype was observed at least ten times. V gene TRBV9 combines with J gene TRBJ1-2; possibly TRBD1 for D (6 bases). V was shortened by 0 bases and J by 2 bases, with 8 bases between the two germline ends. CDR1 SGDLS and CDR2 YYNGEE come from the germline V gene. The CDR3 runs to 14 residues. CDR3 DNA: TGTGCCAGCAGCGTAGTAGGGGGGAACTATGGCTACACCTTC. Its protein is CASSVVGGNYGYTF.

This clonotype was recorded at least ten times. The chain has TRBV9 and TRBJ2-3; the D gene is possibly TRBD2 (5 bases). CDR1 and CDR2 (germline): SGDLS, YYNGEE. With 3 bases removed from V and 2 bases from J, the gap between germline ends came to 25 bases. The CDR3 totals 19 residues. The DNA for the CDR3 is TGTGCCAGCAGCGCCCAATCCCGTCGGGGTGGCCAGGCCACAGATACGCAGTATTTT. Translating it yields CASSAQSRRGGQATDTQYF.

This clonotype has ten or more counts. V and J are TRBV9 and TRBJ2-2; D remains unclear. The CDR3 extends over 14 amino acids. Germline assignment: CDR1 SGDLS and CDR2 YYNGEE. The ends were cut back, 0 bases at V and 4 bases at J, with 7 bases in the middle. The CDR3 region is CASSVVGPTGELFF. The DNA for the CDR3 is TGTGCCAGCAGCGTAGTTGGGCCCACCGGGGAGCTGTTTTTT.

This clonotype was picked up many times. The rearrangement joins TRBV9 to TRBJ2-7; D gene ambiguous. The CDR3 is made up of 14 amino acids. Germline V gene sequence: CDR1 SGDLS, CDR2 YYNGEE. The V end was cut by 0 bases, the J end by 0 bases, with 7 bases between. The CDR3 DNA sequence: TGTGCCAGCAGCGTAGGGGTGGCCTCCTACGAGCAGTACTTC. Translating it yields CASSVGVASYEQYF.

The V and J genes are TRBV9 and TRBJ1-2; D call uncertain. CDR1 SGDLS and CDR2 YYNGEE come from the germline V gene. The CDR3 totals 15 residues. Trimming cost V 1 base and J 0 bases, with 10 bases left between them. CDR3 sequence: CASSVSPGSNYGYTF. The CDR3, as DNA: TGTGCCAGCAGCGTAAGTCCTGGTTCTAACTATGGCTACACCTTC.

The table lists this clonotype with many counts. This chain joins TRBV9 and TRBJ2-1; no firm D call. With 1 base removed from V and 0 bases from J, the gap between germline ends came to 20 bases. The CDR3 is made up of 19 amino acids. CDR1 is SGDLS, CDR2 YYNGEE, per germline. The CDR3 DNA is TGTGCCAGCAGCGTATTAGGCCCTTTTCCCCAATTCTCCTACAATGAGCAGTTCTTC. Translating gives CASSVLGPFPQFSYNEQFF.